This record covers a single T cell receptor (beta chain). What it binds is unknown. Clones were sequenced by immunoSEQ multiplex PCR, and TCRdb holds only the in-frame ones, with some missing. The sample holds roughly 120,000 clones, about 90% seen once. CDR1 and CDR2 (germline): SGHRS, YFSETQ. V was clipped by 2 bases and J by 4 bases, with 4 bases between them. CDR3 length: 12 amino acids. This record belongs to a study of T cell responses to AZD1222 COVID-19 vaccine. Broader study findings: Two AZD1222 doses significantly raised spike-specific TCR breadth and depth over controls. It was only a handful of AZD1222 recipients who were seropositive at baseline.

The V gene is TRBV5-1, the J gene TRBJ1-5; no firm D call. The material was peripheral blood, obtained on day 0 of AZD1222 vaccination. The clonotype was recovered from an adult in good health. CDR3 coding DNA: TGCGCCAGCAGCTTTGAAAATCAGCCCCAGCATTTT. Its protein is CASSFENQPQHF.